This TCR beta chain emerged from a study of radiotherapy plus CTLA-4 blockade in lung cancer. Germline V gene sequence: CDR1 SNHLY, CDR2 FYNNEI. The CDR3 sequence is 16 residues long. Trimming cost V 2 bases and J 4 bases, with 17 bases left between them. This clone was counted a few times. Its specificity is unknown. The table came from immunoSEQ multiplex PCR; TCRdb's copy has only in-frame clones and leaves some out. The sample lists tens of thousands of clones, almost 80% seen once, with roughly 8% in the top ten. Study results and caveats: Blood TCR clones of tumor origin expanded after radiotherapy plus ipilimumab.

V gene TRBV2 combines with J gene TRBJ1-2; a possible D gene is TRBD1 (6 bases). This sequence originates from a human donor with non-small cell lung cancer who had stable disease on radiotherapy plus ipilimumab. The sequencing here drew on peripheral blood, taken from a patient treated with radiotherapy plus ipilimumab. As DNA, the CDR3 is TGTGCCAGCAGTGAACAGGGGTTGATACCTGGCTATGGCTACACCTTC. This encodes CASSEQGLIPGYGYTF. Based on the CDR3 plus reference TRBV2 and TRBJ1-2, the full variable domain is EPEVTQTPSHQVTQMGQEVILRCVPISNHLYFYWYRQILGQKVEFLVSFYNNEISEKSEIFDDQFSVERPDGSNFTLKIRSTKLEDSAMYFCASSEQGLIPGYGYTFGSGTRLTVV.